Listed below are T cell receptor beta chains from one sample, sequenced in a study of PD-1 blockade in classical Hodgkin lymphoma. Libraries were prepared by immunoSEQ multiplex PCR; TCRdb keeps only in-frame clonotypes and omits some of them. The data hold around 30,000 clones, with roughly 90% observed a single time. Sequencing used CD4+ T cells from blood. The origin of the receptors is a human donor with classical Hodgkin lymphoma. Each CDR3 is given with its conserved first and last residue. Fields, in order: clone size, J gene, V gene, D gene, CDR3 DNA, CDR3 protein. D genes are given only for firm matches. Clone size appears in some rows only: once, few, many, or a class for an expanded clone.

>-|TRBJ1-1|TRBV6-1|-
TGTGCCAGCAGTAGGCAGGGGACTGAAGCTTTCTTT
CASSRQGTEAFF
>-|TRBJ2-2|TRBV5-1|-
TGCGCCAGCAGCCAGGACAGCGCGAACACCGGGGAGCTGTTTTTT
CASSQDSANTGELFF
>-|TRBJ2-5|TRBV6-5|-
TGTGCCAGCAGTTACCCCCTAGAGACCCAGTACTTC
CASSYPLETQYF
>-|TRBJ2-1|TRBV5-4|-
TGTGCCAGCAGCTTGGGCCAAGGGTTGGGGTACAATGAGCAGTTCTTC
CASSLGQGLGYNEQFF
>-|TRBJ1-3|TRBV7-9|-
TGTGCCAGCAGCTTAGATCGTGCAGGGTGGTCTGGAAACACCATATATTTT
CASSLDRAGWSGNTIYF
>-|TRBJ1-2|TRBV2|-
TGTGCCAGCAGTGGGGGATGGCAGGGACCGCTTGGCTACACCTTC
CASSGGWQGPLGYTF
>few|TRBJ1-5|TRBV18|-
TGTGCCAGCTCGCTCCAGGGCCAGGATCAGCCCCAGCATTTT
CASSLQGQDQPQHF
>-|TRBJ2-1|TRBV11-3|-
TGTGCCAGCAGCTCGGGCTACAATGAGCAGTTCTTC
CASSSGYNEQFF
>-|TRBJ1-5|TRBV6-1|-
TGTGCCAGCAGTGAGGTTGATCAGCCCCAGCATTTT
CASSEVDQPQHF
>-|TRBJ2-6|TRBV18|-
TGTGCCAGCTCACCACCGGAAGGGAAGCTCTCTGGGGCCAACGTCCTGACTTTC
CASSPPEGKLSGANVLTF
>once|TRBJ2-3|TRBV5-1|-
TGCGCCAGCAGCTTGTATCGAAGTGCTACGCAGTATTTT
CASSLYRSATQYF
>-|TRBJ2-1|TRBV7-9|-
TGTGCCAGCAGCTTTCCAGGCCGCTCCTACAATGAGCAGTTCTTC
CASSFPGRSYNEQFF
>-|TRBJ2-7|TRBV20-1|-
TGCAGTGCACAGAAGGTCTACGAGCAGTACTTC
CSAQKVYEQYF
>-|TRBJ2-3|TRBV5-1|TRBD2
TGCGCCAGCAGGCGGGAGATGGCAGATACGCAGTATTTT
CASRREMADTQYF
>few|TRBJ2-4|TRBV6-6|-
TGTGCCACAGCAACAGGGTCGGCCAAAAACATTCAGTACTTC
CATATGSAKNIQYF
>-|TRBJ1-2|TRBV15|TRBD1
TGTGCCACCAGCAGAGGATTCTTACAGGGGATCTATGGCTACACCTTC
CATSRGFLQGIYGYTF
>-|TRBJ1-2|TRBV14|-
TGTGCCAGCAGCCAAGAGGAAAGGGGTCAACCTTTAACTCGTGGCTACACCTTC
CASSQEERGQPLTRGYTF
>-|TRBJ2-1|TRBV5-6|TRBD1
TGTGCCAGCAGCTTACTCCAAACAGGGGGGAAAAATGAGCAGTTCTTC
CASSLLQTGGKNEQFF
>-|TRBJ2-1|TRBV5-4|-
TGTGCCAGCAGCTCCCGGGACCGACCGTACAATGAGCAGTTCTTC
CASSSRDRPYNEQFF
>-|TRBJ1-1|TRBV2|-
TGTGCCAGCAGTGTTTTGGTAAACACTGAAGCTTTCTTT
CASSVLVNTEAFF
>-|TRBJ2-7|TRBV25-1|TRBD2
TGTGCCAGCAGTGTAGGCCTAGCGGGGATCTACGAGCAGTACTTC
CASSVGLAGIYEQYF
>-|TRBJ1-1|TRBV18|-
TGTGCCAGCTCACCAGTCTTGGGCAGCCCGAACACTGAAGCTTTCTTT
CASSPVLGSPNTEAFF
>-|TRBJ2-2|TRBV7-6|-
TGTGCCAGCAGCGCCAGTACGAACACCGGGGAGCTGTTTTTT
CASSASTNTGELFF
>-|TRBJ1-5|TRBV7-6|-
TGTGCCAGCAGCTTAGATTTGGGGGCCAGCCAGCCCCAGCATTTT
CASSLDLGASQPQHF
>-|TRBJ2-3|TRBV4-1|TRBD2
TGCGCCAGCGGGGCTAGCGGGGGCCGTAGCACAGATACGCAGTATTTT
CASGASGGRSTDTQYF
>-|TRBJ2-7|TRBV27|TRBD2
TGTGCCAGCAGCTTCATACCCCCTCGGGGAGGGCCGGGCGAGCAGTACTTC
CASSFIPPRGGPGEQYF
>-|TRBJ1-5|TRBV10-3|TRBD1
TGTGCCACCCAGGACAGGGCCAATCAGCCCCAGCATTTT
CATQDRANQPQHF
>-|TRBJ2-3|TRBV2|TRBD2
TGTGCCAGCAATACGAACCCGGGAGGTACGCAGTATTTT
CASNTNPGGTQYF
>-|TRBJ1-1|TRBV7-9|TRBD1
TGTGCCAGCAGCGCCCTTCGGGACCGACAGGGGGAGAACACTGAAGCTTTCTTT
CASSALRDRQGENTEAFF
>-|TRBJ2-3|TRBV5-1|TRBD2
TGCGCCAGCAGCGTGGGACTAGCGGGACCAGATACGCAGTATTTT
CASSVGLAGPDTQYF
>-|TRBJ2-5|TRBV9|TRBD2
TGTGCCAGCAGCCCTACTAGCGGGAGGGCGGAGACCCAGTACTTC
CASSPTSGRAETQYF
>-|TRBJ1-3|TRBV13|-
TGTGCCAGCAGCTTATATGAAGGAAACACCATATATTTT
CASSLYEGNTIYF
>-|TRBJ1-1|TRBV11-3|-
TGTGCCAGCAGCTTAGATCACACCCGGAACACTGAAGCTTTCTTT
CASSLDHTRNTEAFF
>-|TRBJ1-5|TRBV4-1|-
TGCGCCAGCAGCCAAGATCTATATCAGCCCCAGCATTTT
CASSQDLYQPQHF
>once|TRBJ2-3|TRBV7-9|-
TGTGCCAGCAGCTTAGCGATTACAGGGAGCACAGATACGCAGTATTTT
CASSLAITGSTDTQYF
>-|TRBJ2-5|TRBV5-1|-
TGCGCCAGCAGCCGCACAACTGAGACCCAGTACTTC
CASSRTTETQYF
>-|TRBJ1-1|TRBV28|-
TGTGCCAGCAGCTTAGGGGGACAACTGAACACTGAAGCTTTCTTT
CASSLGGQLNTEAFF
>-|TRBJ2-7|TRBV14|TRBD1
TGTGCCAGCAGCCAAGATTGGACAGGCGAGCAGTACTTC
CASSQDWTGEQYF
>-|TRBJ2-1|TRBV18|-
TGTGCCAGCTCACCGAGGGGTAGCGACTACAATGAGCAGTTCTTC
CASSPRGSDYNEQFF
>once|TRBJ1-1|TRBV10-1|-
TGCGCCAGCAGTGAGAGGGCAGCTGAGGACACTGAAGCTTTCTTT
CASSERAAEDTEAFF
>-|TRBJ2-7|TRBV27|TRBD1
TGTGCCAGCAGCCCAACAGGGGGACGCCGGGAGCAGTACTTC
CASSPTGGRREQYF
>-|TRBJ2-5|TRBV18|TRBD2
TGTGCCAGCTCACCCCTAGCGGGGGGGGAAGAGACCCAGTACTTC
CASSPLAGGEETQYF